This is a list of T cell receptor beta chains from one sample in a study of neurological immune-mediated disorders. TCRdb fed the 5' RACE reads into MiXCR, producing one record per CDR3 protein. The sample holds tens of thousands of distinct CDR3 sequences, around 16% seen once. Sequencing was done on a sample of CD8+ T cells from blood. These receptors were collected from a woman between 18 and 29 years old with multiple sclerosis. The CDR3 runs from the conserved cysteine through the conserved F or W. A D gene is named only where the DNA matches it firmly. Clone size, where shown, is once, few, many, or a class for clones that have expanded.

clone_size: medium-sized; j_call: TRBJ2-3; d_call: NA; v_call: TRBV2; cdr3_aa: CASYLPWGRTDTQYF; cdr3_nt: TGTGCCAGCTACCTCCCCTGGGGTCGCACAGATACGCAGTATTTT
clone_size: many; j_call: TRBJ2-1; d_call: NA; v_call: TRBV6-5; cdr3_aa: CASSYGIRVQQFF; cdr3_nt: TGTGCCAGCAGTTACGGGATCAGGGTTCAGCAGTTCTTC
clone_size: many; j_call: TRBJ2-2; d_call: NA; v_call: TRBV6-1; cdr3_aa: CASRPGGAGTKNTGELFF; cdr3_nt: TGTGCCAGCCGCCCCGGAGGAGCGGGCACTAAAAACACCGGGGAGCTGTTTTTT
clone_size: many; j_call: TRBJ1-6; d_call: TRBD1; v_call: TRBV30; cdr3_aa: CAWSPGTGTRGLHF; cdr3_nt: TGTGCCTGGAGTCCCGGGACAGGAACTAGGGGCCTCCACTTT
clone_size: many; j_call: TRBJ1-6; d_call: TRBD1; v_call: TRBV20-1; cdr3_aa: CSARDPGTDNSPLHF; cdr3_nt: TGCAGTGCTAGAGATCCCGGGACAGATAATTCACCCCTCCACTTT
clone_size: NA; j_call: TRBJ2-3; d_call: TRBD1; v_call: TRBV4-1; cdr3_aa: CASSPRDRAPDTQYF; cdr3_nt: TGCGCCAGCAGCCCCCGGGACAGGGCCCCAGATACGCAGTATTTT
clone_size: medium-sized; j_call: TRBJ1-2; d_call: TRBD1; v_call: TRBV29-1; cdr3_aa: CSVEDRQGEGYGYTF; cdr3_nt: TGCAGCGTTGAAGACCGGCAGGGGGAGGGCTATGGCTACACCTTC
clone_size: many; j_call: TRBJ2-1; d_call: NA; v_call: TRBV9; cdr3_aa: CASSVVPEKDSYNEQFF; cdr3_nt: TGTGCCAGCAGCGTAGTCCCAGAAAAGGATTCCTACAATGAGCAGTTCTTC
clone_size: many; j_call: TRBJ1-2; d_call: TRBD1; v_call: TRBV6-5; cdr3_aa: CASNTGGNGYTF; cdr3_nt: TGTGCCAGCAATACAGGGGGAAATGGCTACACCTTC
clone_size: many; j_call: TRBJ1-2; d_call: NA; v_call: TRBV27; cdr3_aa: CASSTGYDYGYTF; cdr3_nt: TGTGCCAGCAGCACAGGCTATGACTATGGCTACACCTTC
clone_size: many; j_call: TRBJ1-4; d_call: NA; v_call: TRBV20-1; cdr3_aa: CSARVSREKLFF; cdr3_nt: TGCAGTGCTAGAGTTTCGCGGGAAAAACTGTTTTTT
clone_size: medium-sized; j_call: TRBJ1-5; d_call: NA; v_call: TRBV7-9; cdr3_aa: CASSLGSSQPQHF; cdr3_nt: TGTGCCAGCAGCTTAGGTTCTAGTCAGCCCCAGCATTTT
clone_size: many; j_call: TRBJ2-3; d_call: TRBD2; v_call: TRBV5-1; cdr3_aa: CASSPTSGRVRAPDTQYF; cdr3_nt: TGCGCCAGCAGCCCTACTAGCGGGAGAGTTCGGGCGCCAGATACGCAGTATTTT
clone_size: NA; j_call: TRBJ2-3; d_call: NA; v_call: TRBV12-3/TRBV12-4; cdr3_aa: CASSSYTDTQYF; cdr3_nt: TGTGCCAGCAGTTCTTACACAGATACGCAGTATTTT
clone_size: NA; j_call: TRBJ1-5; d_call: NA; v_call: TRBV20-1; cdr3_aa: CSAPLDGGPQHF; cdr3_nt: TGCAGTGCTCCATTGGACGGGGGGCCCCAGCATTTT
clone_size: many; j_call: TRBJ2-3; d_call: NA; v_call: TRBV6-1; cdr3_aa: CASSDVREARSLLLEDTQYF; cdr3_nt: TGTGCCAGCAGTGACGTTCGAGAGGCGCGGTCGTTGCTTTTGGAAGATACGCAGTATTTT
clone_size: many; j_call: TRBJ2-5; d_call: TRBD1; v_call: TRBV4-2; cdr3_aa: CASSYLQGGSEETQYF; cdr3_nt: TGTGCCAGCAGCTACCTACAGGGGGGTTCGGAAGAGACCCAGTACTTC
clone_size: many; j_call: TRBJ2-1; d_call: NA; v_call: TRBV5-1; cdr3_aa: CASSLAKEIFNEQFF; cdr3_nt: TGCGCCAGCAGCTTGGCCAAGGAAATTTTCAATGAGCAGTTCTTC
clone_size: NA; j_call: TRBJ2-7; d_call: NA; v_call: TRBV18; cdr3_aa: CASSLGPGGSYEQYF; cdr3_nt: TGTGCCAGCTCCCTAGGCCCAGGAGGGTCCTACGAGCAGTACTTC
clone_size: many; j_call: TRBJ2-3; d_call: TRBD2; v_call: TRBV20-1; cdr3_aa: CSARAGGRADTQYF; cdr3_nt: TGCAGTGCTCGTGCGGGGGGCCGGGCAGATACGCAGTATTTT
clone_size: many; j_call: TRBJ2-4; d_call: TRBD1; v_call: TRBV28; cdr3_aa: CASSTDRGLLLAKNIQYF; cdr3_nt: TGTGCCAGCAGTACAGACAGGGGGCTCCTTTTAGCCAAAAACATTCAGTACTTC